Listed below are T cell receptor beta chains from one sample, sequenced in a study of response to subunit inactivated influenza vaccine. TCRdb ran MiXCR on the RT-PCR reads and lists one entry per CDR3 protein. This table has roughly 700,000 distinct CDR3 sequences, about 15% appearing once. The input for sequencing was PBMCs from blood, taken approximately 15 days before vaccination. Receptors were obtained from a man aged 50-60 years who received an inactivated influenza vaccine. Each CDR3 is given with its conserved first and last residue. The D gene is left open where the match is weak. Not all rows give a size; the values are once, few, many and, for expanded clones, a class.

J gene	clone size	D gene	V gene	CDR3 DNA	CDR3 protein
TRBJ2-5	few	-	TRBV7-2	TGTGCCAGCAGCAGGGACACCCGGACGTGGGAGACCCAGTACTTC	CASSRDTRTWETQYF
TRBJ1-1	few	TRBD1	TRBV20-1	TGCAGTGCTAGCATAACAGGGGCGAACACTGAAGCTTTCTTT	CSASITGANTEAFF
TRBJ2-3	few	-	TRBV4-3	TGCGCCAGCAGCCAAGATCTTGGGCGCACAGATACGCAGTATTTT	CASSQDLGRTDTQYF
TRBJ2-7	many	-	TRBV6-5	TGTGCCAGCAGCTACTCAGGATCTTCCTACGAGCAGTACTTC	CASSYSGSSYEQYF
TRBJ2-1	few	-	TRBV15	TGTGCCACCAGCAGAGATCCGCGGAGGGGGGCTTACAATGAGCAGTTCTTC	CATSRDPRRGAYNEQFF
TRBJ1-5	-	-	TRBV29-1	TGCAGCGCCCGGATGGGGGGTAGCCAGCCCCAGCATTTT	CSARMGGSQPQHF
TRBJ1-6	-	-	TRBV20-1	TGCAGTGCTAGAACTTTCCGGGACCGACCGAATTCACCCCTCCACTTT	CSARTFRDRPNSPLHF
TRBJ1-6	few	-	TRBV6-5	TGTGCCAGCAGTTATTCCGGGACGAATAATTCACCCCTCCACTTT	CASSYSGTNNSPLHF
TRBJ1-5	many	-	TRBV20-1	TGCAGTGCTCGCCCCGTGAGGGGCAATCAGCCCCAGCATTTT	CSARPVRGNQPQHF
TRBJ1-2	few	-	TRBV4-3	TGCGCCAGCAGCCTAACCCGGCATGGTGGGAACTATGGCTACACCTTC	CASSLTRHGGNYGYTF
TRBJ2-7	many	-	TRBV29-1	TGCAGCGTTGAAGGGGGGGTCTCCTACGAGCAGTACTTC	CSVEGGVSYEQYF
TRBJ1-2	-	-	TRBV5-1	TGCGCCAGCAGCTTGGGGGGCCCCGATGGCTACACCTTC	CASSLGGPDGYTF
TRBJ2-7	-	-	TRBV4-3	TGCGCCAGCAGCCAAGGGATAGCCGGGAGCTCCTACGAGCAGTACTTC	CASSQGIAGSSYEQYF
TRBJ2-1	-	TRBD2	TRBV6-4	TGTGCCAGCAGGTCCCGGGACAGGGGACTAGCGGGAGGGCCGTTATCTTACAATGAGCAGTTCTTC	CASRSRDRGLAGGPLSYNEQFF
TRBJ2-3	-	TRBD2	TRBV7-9	TGTGCCAGCAGCTTAGCGCAGAGTGCTAGCGGGAGTGATACGCAGTATTTT	CASSLAQSASGSDTQYF
TRBJ2-2	few	TRBD2	TRBV4-2	TGTGCCAGCAGCAAGGGACTAGCGGGCGCGAACACCGGGGAGCTGTTTTTT	CASSKGLAGANTGELFF
TRBJ1-6	-	-	TRBV12-3/TRBV12-4	TGTGCCAGCAGTTTAGGACAGGCGTCACCCCTCCACTTT	CASSLGQASPLHF
TRBJ2-1	-	-	TRBV7-2	TGTGCCAGCAGCTACGCCAGCAATGAGCAGTTCTTC	CASSYASNEQFF
TRBJ2-3	-	TRBD2	TRBV20-1	TGCAGTGCACCGCGACTAGCGGGGACAGATACGCAGTATTTT	CSAPRLAGTDTQYF
TRBJ2-5	few	-	TRBV3-1	TGTGCCAGCATGAGGGGAGCGGAGCTTCAAGAGACCCAGTACTTC	CASMRGAELQETQYF
TRBJ2-7	-	-	TRBV7-8	TGTGCCAGCAGCTTAAATGCAGACACCTACGAGCAGTACTTC	CASSLNADTYEQYF
TRBJ2-2	few	-	TRBV7-9	TGTGCCAGCAGCTCGGGGATAAGCGTCGGGGAGCTGTTTTTT	CASSSGISVGELFF
TRBJ2-7	few	-	TRBV7-9	TGTGCCAGCAGCTCTAGTGCGTCTTCCTACGAGCAGTACTTC	CASSSSASSYEQYF
TRBJ2-2	few	-	TRBV5-6	TGTGCCAGCAGCTTGGGCTATATCACCGGGGAGCTGTTTTTT	CASSLGYITGELFF
TRBJ2-5	-	TRBD1	TRBV20-1	TGCAGTGTTCCGTCAGGGGGCATTGAGACCCAGTACTTC	CSVPSGGIETQYF
TRBJ2-7	many	-	TRBV29-1	TGCAGCGTTGGGCCAACATCCTACGAGCAGTACTTC	CSVGPTSYEQYF
TRBJ2-1	few	TRBD2	TRBV15	TGTGCCGCCTCTAGCGGGAGGGTCAATGAGCAGTTCTTC	CAASSGRVNEQFF
TRBJ1-5	many	TRBD1	TRBV5-6	TGTGCCAGCAGCTTGGGACAGGGTGGATATAGCAATCAGCCCCAGCATTTT	CASSLGQGGYSNQPQHF
TRBJ2-1	-	-	TRBV6-5	TGTGCCAGCAGTTCGACAGGACTCAACGCGGGGAATGAGCAGTTCTTC	CASSSTGLNAGNEQFF
TRBJ2-3	few	-	TRBV27	TGTGCCAGCAGTTTTGCGGGGGCCGCAGATACGCAGTATTTT	CASSFAGAADTQYF
TRBJ1-2	-	TRBD1	TRBV6-1	TGTGCCAGCAGTGAGGCAGGGGGTAGGGGCTACACCTTC	CASSEAGGRGYTF
TRBJ2-3	-	TRBD1	TRBV10-2	TGCGCCTGCTTCGGACAGGGGGGTACAGATACGCAGTATTTT	CACFGQGGTDTQYF
TRBJ1-1	few	-	TRBV6-2/TRBV6-3	TGTGCCAGCAGTTACGACGGACTCCCGAACACTGAAGCTTTCTTT	CASSYDGLPNTEAFF
TRBJ2-6	few	-	TRBV20-1	TGCAGTGCTAGGGGACGTGCTGGGGCCAACGTCCTGACTTTC	CSARGRAGANVLTF
TRBJ2-7	-	TRBD2	TRBV20-1	TGCAGTGCTAGCTCACTCCGGACTAGCGGGGTTGCCTACGAGCAGTACTTC	CSASSLRTSGVAYEQYF
TRBJ1-1	many	-	TRBV4-1	TGCGCCAGCAGCCAAGATTACGACGCTGGAACTGAAGCTTTCTTT	CASSQDYDAGTEAFF
TRBJ2-7	-	TRBD2	TRBV7-9	TGTGCCAGCAGCTTTGGGACTAGCGGGACCAGATACGAGCAGTACTTC	CASSFGTSGTRYEQYF
TRBJ2-1	-	TRBD2	TRBV20-1	TGCAGTGCAGACACCGGGACTAGCGGGAGGGCTGGGGAGCAGTTCTTC	CSADTGTSGRAGEQFF
TRBJ2-5	-	TRBD1	TRBV19	TGTGCCAGTAGTATTGACAGGGTCCAACAAGAGACCCAGTACTTC	CASSIDRVQQETQYF
TRBJ2-4	many	-	TRBV28	TGTGCCAGCAGTTTATCTGAATTCAGGGAGATAGCCAAAAACATTCAGTACTTC	CASSLSEFREIAKNIQYF
TRBJ1-3	-	-	TRBV29-1	TGCAGCGTTGAAGATGCCTCGGAGGGCGGAAACACCATATATTTT	CSVEDASEGGNTIYF
TRBJ2-5	-	-	TRBV29-1	TGCAGCGTTGATTCAGGGCGGTCGGAGACCCAGTACTTC	CSVDSGRSETQYF
TRBJ2-2	-	TRBD2	TRBV3-1	TGTGCCAGCAGCCACTTAGCGGGGGTGAACACCGGGGTGCTGTTTTTT	CASSHLAGVNTGVLFF
TRBJ1-5	few	-	TRBV11-2	TGTGCCAGCAGCTTAGGCGCAGGGCGCAATCAGCCCCAGCATTTT	CASSLGAGRNQPQHF
TRBJ2-7	-	TRBD1	TRBV2	TGTGCCAGCAGTGAAGAACCGGGACAGGGGGCCCACGAGCAGTACTTC	CASSEEPGQGAHEQYF
TRBJ1-2	few	-	TRBV5-1	TGCGCCAGCAGCCCCCTCTTGGGCAGCGAAGAGAAGAATACCTTC	CASSPLLGSEEKNTF
TRBJ2-7	-	-	TRBV10-3	TGTGCCATCAACGGAGGGCAGGGGGCCTACGAGCAGTACTTC	CAINGGQGAYEQYF
TRBJ2-5	few	-	TRBV7-2	TGTGCCAGCAGCTTAGGTGACCGGCCAGAGACCCAGTACTTC	CASSLGDRPETQYF
TRBJ2-7	-	TRBD1	TRBV19	TGTGCCACTTCCTCCCGAGGGGGCTGGGAGCAGTACTTC	CATSSRGGWEQYF
TRBJ2-3	few	TRBD2	TRBV7-2	TGTGCCAGCAGCCGCAGCGGGGGGGCATCCTATACGCAGTATTTT	CASSRSGGASYTQYF
TRBJ2-5	-	TRBD2	TRBV4-2	TGTGCCAGCAGCCAAGACGGCTCGTTGCGGGGGGGCCCCGAGACCCAGTACTTC	CASSQDGSLRGGPETQYF
TRBJ2-1	many	-	TRBV7-2	TGTGCCAGCAGCTTAGTCTATGAGCAGTTCTTC	CASSLVYEQFF
TRBJ2-1	many	-	TRBV28	TGTGCCAGCAGTCTGACTTTCGAAACCTACAATGAGCAGTTCTTC	CASSLTFETYNEQFF
TRBJ2-3	-	-	TRBV20-1	TGCAGTGCAACCTGGGGCGGTTACACAGATACGCAGTATTTT	CSATWGGYTDTQYF
TRBJ1-6	few	TRBD1	TRBV7-2	TGTGCCAGCAAGACGGTCGGGACAGGGATCTATAATTCACCCCTCCACTTT	CASKTVGTGIYNSPLHF
TRBJ2-7	-	-	TRBV4-2	TGTGCCAGCAGCCAAGATACCGGTAGCTCCTACGAGCAGTACTTC	CASSQDTGSSYEQYF
TRBJ1-4	few	-	TRBV20-1	TGCAGTGCTAGAGCAAAAGTTGCAACTAATGAAAAACTGTTTTTT	CSARAKVATNEKLFF
TRBJ1-5	-	-	TRBV20-1	TGCAGTGCTACTGGAAAGGGGAATGATCAGCCCCAGCATTTT	CSATGKGNDQPQHF
TRBJ2-6	few	-	TRBV5-1	TGCGCCAGCAGCTTGACCACACCGGTGTCTGGGGCCAACGTCCTGACTTTC	CASSLTTPVSGANVLTF
TRBJ2-7	many	TRBD2	TRBV7-8	TGTGCCAGCAGCTTTAGCGGGAGAATTGACGAGCAGTACTTC	CASSFSGRIDEQYF